This entry lists 25 T cell receptor beta chains sequenced from one sample in a study of blood T cell repertoires in COVID-19. TCRdb's table, derived via immunoSEQ multiplex PCR, lists solely in-frame clones and lacks some. The table includes some 69,000 clones, roughly 80% detected once. The sequenced sample was peripheral blood. These receptors all stem from a woman aged 55-70 years with acute or convalescent COVID-19.

The gene calls are TRBV11-2 and TRBJ2-1; the match to TRBD1 covers 10 bases. J was trimmed by 8 bases and V by 6 bases; bases with no gene match: 10. This CDR3 spans 15 amino acids. From germline, CDR1 is SGHAT and CDR2 FQNNGV. The CDR3 sequence: CASSIGDRGQDEQFF. CDR3 sequence (DNA): TGTGCCAGCAGTATAGGGGACAGGGGCCAGGATGAGCAGTTCTTC.

This clone showed up just a few times. The CDR3 bases are TGTGCCAGCAGCTTAGTAGTGAGGGCTGGGAAACTGTTTTTT. The encoded protein is CASSLVVRAGKLFF. This chain connects TRBV7-8 to TRBJ1-4, with D uncertain. Germline-derived CDR1 and CDR2 are SGHVS and FQNEAQ. V lost 1 base and J 11 bases, leaving 14 bases between the germline ends. This CDR3 region has 14 residues.

In this sample, this clone turned up a few times. This chain links TRBV5-1 with TRBJ1-4; no reliable D call. The CDR3 has 14 amino acids. CDR1 is SGHRS and CDR2 is YFSETQ in the germline V gene. V dropped 0 bases and J dropped 4 bases, with 7 bases sitting between them. CDR3 DNA sequence: TGCGCCAGCAGCTTGGCAAGCGGTAATGAAAAACTGTTTTTT. Its translation is CASSLASGNEKLFF.

The gene calls are TRBV27 and TRBJ1-6; D is possibly TRBD1 (6 bases). The CDR3 has 14 residues. Trimming removed 6 bases from V and 6 bases from J, with 12 bases in between. CDR1 and CDR2 from the germline V gene are MNHEY and SMNVEV (reference sequence). CDR3 in amino acids: CASSPQGANSPLHF. Here the CDR3 DNA reads TGTGCCAGCAGCCCACAGGGTGCTAATTCACCCCTCCACTTT.

The V and J genes are TRBV19 and TRBJ1-1; D call uncertain. CDR3 length: 13 amino acids. Germline assignment: CDR1 LNHDA and CDR2 SQIVND (reference sequence). Deletions cut 10 bases from V and 1 base from J, with 13 bases between. CDR3 DNA: TGTGCCACCAGCCAGGCGCCGAACACTGAAGCTTTCTTT. This codes for CATSQAPNTEAFF.

This chain uses TRBV10-3 with TRBJ2-3; 9 bases line up with TRBD2. Germline V gene data show CDR1 as ENHRY and CDR2 as SYGVKD. The V and J ends lost 7 bases and 1 base, in that order; junction bases with no gene match: 0. The CDR3 consists of 13 residues. CDR3 sequence (DNA): TGTGCCATCACTAGCGGGGGCACAGATACGCAGTATTTT. Translated: CAITSGGTDTQYF.

In its sample, this clone was seen a few times. The CDR3 DNA follows: TGTGCCAGCAGCCCGGGGACAGGGTTTAGCTATGGCTACACCTTC. This translates into CASSPGTGFSYGYTF. The chain is built from TRBV5-5 and TRBJ1-2, with 9 bases fitting TRBD1. There are 15 residues in the CDR3. Germline V gene data show CDR1 as SGHKS and CDR2 as YYEKEE (reference sequence). Germline trimming cut 4 bases from V and 4 bases from J; bases unmatched to any gene: 8.

This chain links TRBV7-9 with TRBJ1-6; TRBD1 might be the D (6 bases). V was cut by 4 bases and J by 8 bases, with 15 bases left in between. This CDR3 has 15 residues. Germline V gene sequence: CDR1 SEHNR, CDR2 FQNEAQ (reference sequence). For the CDR3, the DNA is TGTGCCAGCAGCTCCCCAGACAGGATCGATTCACCCCTCCACTTT. It encodes CASSSPDRIDSPLHF.

The gene calls are TRBV7-9 and TRBJ2-7; unclear D gene. CDR1 and CDR2 (germline): SEHNR, FQNEAQ (reference sequence). V was shortened by 1 base and J by 2 bases, with 3 bases between the two germline ends. The CDR3 extends over 12 amino acids. The CDR3 nucleotides read TGTGCCAGCAGCTTAGTCGCCTACGAGCAGTACTTC. It translates to CASSLVAYEQYF.

This clone is a singleton in its sample. This chain uses TRBV7-9 with TRBJ1-1; 11 nucleotides agree with TRBD1. Looked up from germline, CDR1 is SEHNR and CDR2 is FQNEAQ (reference sequence). The J segment lost 3 bases and the V segment lost 1 base, leaving 10 bases of the junction unmatched. The CDR3 is made up of 18 amino acids. The CDR3 nucleotides are TGTGCCAGCAGCTTAGTACACGGGACAGGGGGGAGGTACACTGAAGCTTTCTTT. Its protein is CASSLVHGTGGRYTEAFF.

The CDR3 nucleotides are TGTGCCAGCAGGTCCGGGATGAACACTGAAGCTTTCTTT. Protein: CASRSGMNTEAFF. V gene TRBV6-5 combines with J gene TRBJ1-1; D remains unclear. Germline lookup yields CDR1 MNHEY and CDR2 SVGAGI. This CDR3 contains 13 residues. Trimming took off 6 bases at V and 0 bases at J, with 8 bases between the two ends.

The chain has TRBV12-5 and TRBJ2-1; 11 bases map to TRBD1. This CDR3 is 14 amino acids long. V shed 6 bases, J shed 4 bases, and the junction held 2 bases outside the gene matches. The germline V gene has CDR1 LGHNT and CDR2 FRNRAP. DNA of the CDR3: TGTGCTAGTGGCGGGACAGGGGGTTACAATGAGCAGTTCTTC. Protein product: CASGGTGGYNEQFF.

V and J are TRBV2 and TRBJ2-2, with D possibly being TRBD1 (6 bases). Trimming cost V 7 bases and J 1 base, with 13 bases left between them. CDR1 SNHLY and CDR2 FYNNEI come from the germline V gene. There are 15 residues in the CDR3. The CDR3 spells CASKGGQRNTGELFF. The DNA for the CDR3 is TGTGCCAGCAAGGGCGGACAGAGGAACACCGGGGAGCTGTTTTTT.

The chain joins TRBV6-1 to TRBJ2-7, with TRBD1 as a possible D gene (5 bases). The CDR3 is 13 residues long. Looked up from germline, CDR1 is MNHNS and CDR2 is SASEGT. Trimming removed 3 bases at V and 4 bases at J, with 10 bases between. The CDR3 sequence: CASSDPGPYEQYF. The CDR3 DNA follows: TGTGCCAGCAGTGACCCAGGGCCTTACGAGCAGTACTTC.

The chain combines TRBV6-2 or TRBV6-3 with TRBJ1-5; 10 bases align to TRBD1. The CDR3 has 15 residues. The germline V gene has CDR1 MNHEY and CDR2 SVGEGT. J lost 6 bases, V lost 0 bases, and 2 bases had no gene match. The DNA for the CDR3 is TGTGCCAGCAGTTACTCGACAGGGGGCGGTCAGCCCCAGCATTTT. This sequence encodes CASSYSTGGGQPQHF.

V is TRBV28 and J is TRBJ1-1; 7 nucleotides align to TRBD1. The germline V gene has CDR1 MDHEN and CDR2 SYDVKM. This CDR3 comprises 15 residues. The V segment lost 3 bases and the J segment 1 base; nucleotides outside the gene matches: 5. DNA of the CDR3: TGTGCCAGCAGTTTCCTGACAGGGCCGAACACTGAAGCTTTCTTT. Its translation is CASSFLTGPNTEAFF.

The chain couples TRBV6-1 to TRBJ2-3; TRBD2 aligns across 10 bases. In germline, CDR1 is MNHNS, CDR2 SASEGT. The CDR3 runs 16 residues. Trimming at V came to 4 bases and at J to 6 bases, leaving 10 bases not matched to a gene. The CDR3 here is CASSGRGSGGADTQYF. The DNA for the CDR3 is TGTGCCAGCAGTGGCCGCGGGAGCGGGGGGGCTGATACGCAGTATTTT.

This chain uses TRBV5-1 with TRBJ2-2; 8 positions agree with TRBD2. Germline CDR1 reads SGHRS; CDR2 reads YFSETQ. The V gene end was trimmed by 0 bases and the J gene end by 4 bases; junction bases not matched to a gene: 5. CDR3 length: 16 residues. CDR3 sequence: CASSLGAGESTGELFF. In DNA, the CDR3 is TGCGCCAGCAGCTTGGGAGCGGGAGAGTCCACCGGGGAGCTGTTTTTT.

The V call is TRBV5-1, the J call TRBJ1-2; 8 nucleotides agree with TRBD1. The CDR3 totals 14 residues. The J segment lost 6 bases and the V segment lost 5 bases, leaving 9 bases of the junction unmatched. Germline V gene sequence: CDR1 SGHRS, CDR2 YFSETQ. The chain's CDR3 is CASSLRGRGDGYTF. The CDR3 nucleotides read TGCGCCAGCAGTCTCAGGGGGCGCGGCGATGGCTACACCTTC.

V and J are TRBV30 and TRBJ1-3; D perhaps matches TRBD1 (6 bases). V dropped 5 bases and J dropped 0 bases, with 8 bases sitting between them. This CDR3 is built from 13 residues. From germline, CDR1 is GTSNPN and CDR2 SVGIG (reference sequence). The CDR3 region has the DNA TGTGCCTGGGACAGGAACTCTGGAAACACCATATATTTT. It codes for CAWDRNSGNTIYF.

The V call is TRBV7-9, the J call TRBJ1-3; no firm D call. The CDR3 runs to 16 residues. Per the germline V gene, CDR1 is SEHNR and CDR2 is FQNEAQ (reference sequence). Trimming shortened V by 0 bases and J by 0 bases, and 9 bases separated the two germline ends. The CDR3 DNA sequence: TGTGCCAGCAGCTTAGCGGCGGCGAGCTCTGGAAACACCATATATTTT. This encodes CASSLAAASSGNTIYF.

This clone came up once. V gene TRBV5-1 combines with J gene TRBJ1-3; D is unclear. Germline CDR1 is SGHRS and CDR2 is YFSETQ. The CDR3 consists of 16 residues. The V gene lost 0 bases and the J gene lost 0 bases, with 10 bases spanning the gap. Here the CDR3 reads CASSLATGSSGNTIYF. The CDR3 bases are TGCGCCAGCAGCTTGGCCACCGGGAGCTCTGGAAACACCATATATTTT.

The rearrangement joins TRBV12-3 or TRBV12-4 to TRBJ2-7; D perhaps matches TRBD1 (6 bases). V gave up 9 bases and J gave up 6 bases, with 12 bases separating them. This CDR3 has 11 amino acids. The CDR3 reads CASTTGIEQYF. The CDR3 DNA reads as TGTGCCAGTACCACAGGGATCGAGCAGTACTTC.

The chain recombines TRBV14 with TRBJ1-2, with 8 positions matching TRBD1. The CDR3 spans 14 residues. V dropped 0 bases and J dropped 7; count of bases not matched to a gene: 4. CDR1 and CDR2 from the germline V gene are SGHDN and FVKESK. The CDR3 sequence is CASSQDITGGGYTF. As DNA, the CDR3 is TGTGCCAGCAGCCAAGATATAACAGGGGGTGGCTACACCTTC. The full variable domain, completed using reference TRBV14 and TRBJ1-2, is EAGVTQFPSHSVIEKGQTVTLRCDPISGHDNLYWYRRVMGKEIKFLLHFVKESKQDESGMPNNRFLAERTGGTYSTLKVQPAELEDSGVYFCASSQDITGGGYTFGSGTRLTVV.

The V call is TRBV2, the J call TRBJ1-1; D unclear. Trimming shortened V by 5 bases and J by 4 bases, and 8 bases separated the two germline ends. The CDR3 spans 12 residues. Per the germline V gene, CDR1 is SNHLY and CDR2 is FYNNEI. The CDR3 loop is CASSTGTTEAFF. The CDR3 DNA reads TGTGCCAGCAGTACCGGTACCACTGAAGCTTTCTTT.